This record concerns one T cell receptor (beta chain) sequence. Its specificity is not known. This sample stems from a study of T cell responses to AZD1222 COVID-19 vaccine. Profiling relied on immunoSEQ multiplex PCR, and the TCRdb table lists in-frame clones only, not all of them. The sample includes more than 95,000 clones, around 86% of them seen just once. Findings and caveats of the study: Across spike, vaccine-associated CD4 TCRs were found, dominant at 160-218 and 743-854.

The sample consisted of peripheral blood, taken 28 days after the second dose of the MenACWY control vaccine. The receptor was derived from an adult who received the MenACWY meningococcal vaccine as a control.

In DNA form, the CDR3 reads TGTGCCAGCAGCTTAGCGCTGGGTGGGAGGGAAAAACTGTTTTTT. Translation: CASSLALGGREKLFF. The rearrangement joins TRBV7-2 to TRBJ1-4, with D unclear. The V end lost 0 bases, the J end lost 8 bases, and 13 bases lay between the germline ends. The germline gives CDR1 SGHTA, CDR2 FQGNSA. The CDR3 spans 15 residues.